This TCR beta chain was sequenced during a study of blood T cell repertoires in COVID-19. Across the study: Donors in the United States, Italy and Spain gave samples during acute or convalescent COVID-19. The analysed material was cDNA or gDNA that came from T cells, B-cell-depleted T cells, or PBMCs.

In the original workflow: Amplified reference gene primers provided the basis for estimating nucleated cell counts. Using immunoSEQ multiplex PCR, the repertoire was profiled, and TCRdb retains in-frame clones only, with some absent. That table gives V, J and clone size, and the DNA gave D and trimming. The data show 200,000 to 250,000 clones, around nine tenths seen once. The CDR3 sequence is 14 residues long. Germline assignment: CDR1 SGHNT and CDR2 YYREEE (reference sequence). Trimming shortened V by 0 bases and J by 6 bases, and 9 bases separated the two germline ends. Source material: peripheral blood. The chain employs TRBV5-4 and TRBJ2-2; D is perhaps TRBD2 (6 bases). The TCR sequence derives from a woman aged 40 to 50 who had recovered from COVID-19. The CDR3 DNA reads TGTGCCAGCAGCTTGGTTAGCGGTCCCGGGGAGCTGTTTTTT. It encodes CASSLVSGPGELFF.